The source of this T cell receptor (beta chain) is a study of T-cell memory formation after mild COVID-19. Study-level points and caveats: CD4+ contracting clones were mainly CM and EM; CD8+ ones, EMRA.

TCRdb passed the 5' RACE reads through MiXCR, listing each CDR3 protein once. This sample has 390,000 or so distinct CDR3 sequences; approximately 15% occur once, and the top ten carry about 22%. This clonotype was counted only a few times. Antigen unknown. The CDR3 spans 16 residues. Trimming pared 2 bases from V and 0 bases from J, leaving 14 bases between. Germline values: CDR1 SGHRS, CDR2 YFSETQ. The receptor was isolated from a man aged 18 to 30 who had mild COVID-19 (a few samples of this study predate the infection). Cell type and time point are not known. Sequencing used PBMCs or a T cell subset sorted from them (not recorded which). The V call is TRBV5-1, the J call TRBJ1-1; D is undetermined. CDR3: CASSFFGSMVNTEAFF. In DNA form, the CDR3 reads TGCGCCAGCAGCTTTTTTGGTAGCATGGTGAACACTGAAGCTTTCTTT.